One and the same sample provided the 10 T cell receptor beta chains below, sequenced in a study of CD8 T cells in ankylosing spondylitis. Via MiXCR, TCRdb re-called the 5' RACE reads, giving one row per CDR3 protein. Of approximately 300,000 distinct CDR3 sequences listed, about a fifth were seen once; the top ten hold 3.5% to 4.5%. Sequencing was done on a sample of blood, either unsorted or a sorted T cell fraction (not recorded which). The receptors derive from a female donor with ankylosing spondylitis or in good health (not recorded which).

This clonotype has more than one count but fewer than ten. The chain combines TRBV10-2 with TRBJ1-1; 9 nucleotides line up with TRBD1. In germline, CDR1 is WSHSY, CDR2 SAAADI. V was pared by 3 bases and J by 5 bases, with 10 bases of the junction left unmatched. This CDR3 contains 16 residues. CDR3: CASSDTRTGERTEAFF. The CDR3 DNA reads TGCGCCAGCAGTGATACCAGGACAGGGGAGAGGACTGAAGCTTTCTTT.

V and J are TRBV6-2 or TRBV6-3 and TRBJ2-7, with 8 bases that match TRBD1. CDR1 is MNHEY, CDR2 SVGEGT, per germline. J was trimmed by 3 bases and V by 6 bases; bases with no gene match: 10. CDR3 size: 15 residues. The CDR3 is CASRETGTGSYEQYF. CDR3 nucleotides: TGTGCCAGCAGGGAAACCGGGACAGGTAGCTACGAGCAGTACTTC.

This clonotype turned up a few times. The chain couples TRBV12-3 or TRBV12-4 to TRBJ2-1; TRBD2 matches 8 bases. V shed 4 bases, J shed 7 bases, and the junction held 9 bases outside the gene matches. The CDR3 has 15 amino acids. The CDR3 region has the DNA TGTGCCAGCAGTTATCACGGGAGGGCCAATAATGAGCAGTTCTTC. Protein product: CASSYHGRANNEQFF.

This clonotype was picked up a small number of times. Likely a read error: the CDR3 ends without its conserved phenylalanine or tryptophan. No DNA is shown, since the ends of the CDR3 on it are uncertain; the CDR3 is the one TCRdb lists. The chain carries TRBV1 and TRBJ2-1; the listed D gene, TRBD1, was not tested against the DNA. TRBV1 is shown as a pseudogene. 10 amino acids form the CDR3, both terminal residues included. This CDR3 reads CTSSIRAGFT.

The J gene is TRBJ2-1, the V gene TRBV9; TRBD2 is a possible D gene (5 bases). The CDR3 has 19 amino acids. CDR1 and CDR2 (germline): SGDLS, YYNGEE. V lost 0 bases and J lost 4, with 23 bases in between. CDR3 DNA sequence: TGTGCCAGCAGCGTAGAGCCCGGGATGGCAGAGAGAATTTACAATGAGCAGTTCTTC. Its translation: CASSVEPGMAERIYNEQFF.

The gene calls are TRBV4-3 and TRBJ2-3; the D call may be TRBD1 or TRBD2 (7 bases each). The V end lost 0 bases, the J end lost 3 bases, and 16 bases lay between the germline ends. The CDR3 contains 17 residues. Germline lookup yields CDR1 LGHNA and CDR2 YSLEER. CDR3 coding DNA: TGCGCCAGCAGCCAAGAAGTTACCCAGGGGGGGACAGATACGCAGTATTTT. Translating it yields CASSQEVTQGGTDTQYF.

This clonotype appeared a few times. This chain joins TRBV24-1 and TRBJ2-3; D unresolved. From germline, CDR1 is KGHDR and CDR2 SFDVKD. Trimming shortened V by 4 bases and J by 5 bases, and 3 bases separated the two germline ends. The CDR3 sequence is 11 residues long. The CDR3 here is CATSEKDTQYF. As DNA, the CDR3 is TGTGCCACCAGTGAAAAAGATACGCAGTATTTT.

This clonotype was seen a handful of times. The rearrangement joins TRBV18 to TRBJ1-1, with D unresolved. The CDR3 contains 13 residues. With 6 bases removed from V and 5 bases from J, the gap between germline ends came to 13 bases. Germline V gives CDR1 KGHSH, CDR2 LQKENI. CDR3 sequence: CASSRTGWTEAFF. The CDR3 DNA sequence: TGTGCCAGCTCCCGGACGGGGTGGACTGAAGCTTTCTTT.

This clonotype is categorized as medium-sized (0.01 to 0.1%). This sequence joins TRBV5-1 and TRBJ2-1, with 11 bases aligning to TRBD2. The germline CDR1 and CDR2 sequences are SGHRS and YFSETQ. V lost 3 bases and J lost 7; bases outside the gene matches: 9. The length of the CDR3 is 16 residues. CDR3 sequence: CASSWTPGLAANEQFF. DNA for the CDR3: TGCGCCAGCAGCTGGACTCCGGGACTAGCGGCTAATGAGCAGTTCTTC.

The V call is TRBV12-3 or TRBV12-4, the J call TRBJ1-1, with D possibly TRBD1 on 6 matching bases. V lost 7 bases and J 3 bases, leaving 18 bases between the germline ends. The CDR3 consists of 15 residues. The CDR3 nucleotides are TGTGCCAGCACCCTACCCCTCGGGGGCTACACTGAAGCTTTCTTT. Amino acid sequence: CASTLPLGGYTEAFF.